The clone carrying this TCR beta chain is a singleton in its sample. This record belongs to a study of cytomegalovirus exposure and HLA in healthy donors. This CDR3 spans 14 amino acids. CDR1 is MDHEN, CDR2 SYDVKM, per germline. The V segment lost 1 base and the J segment 7 bases; nucleotides outside the gene matches: 4. A multiplex PCR was run with 60 Vbeta primers and 13 Jbeta primers. Profiling relied on immunoSEQ multiplex PCR, and the TCRdb table lists in-frame clones only, not all of them. This table holds approximately 110,000 clones, roughly 82% found once. V usage is TRBV28 and J usage is TRBJ2-7; 10 bases map to TRBD1. The sequencing sample was made of PBMCs. This TCR was sampled from a woman between 40 and 50 years old in good health and CMV-seropositive. The CDR3, as DNA: TGTGCCAGCAGTTTATCGGGACAGGGGCGGGAGCAGTACTTC. This sequence encodes CASSLSGQGREQYF.